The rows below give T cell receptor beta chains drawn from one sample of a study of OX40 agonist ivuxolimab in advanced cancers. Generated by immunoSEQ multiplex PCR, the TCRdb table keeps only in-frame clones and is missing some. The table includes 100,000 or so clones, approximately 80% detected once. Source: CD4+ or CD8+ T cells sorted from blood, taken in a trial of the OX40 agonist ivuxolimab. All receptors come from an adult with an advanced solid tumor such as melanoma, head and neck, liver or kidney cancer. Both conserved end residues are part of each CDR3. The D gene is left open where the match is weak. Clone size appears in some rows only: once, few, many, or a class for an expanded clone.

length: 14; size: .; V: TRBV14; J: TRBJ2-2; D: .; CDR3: CASSQVGRTGELFF; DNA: TGTGCCAGCAGTCAAGTAGGGCGGACCGGGGAGCTGTTTTTT
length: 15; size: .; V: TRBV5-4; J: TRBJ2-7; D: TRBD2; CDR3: CASSLTLAGLDEQYF; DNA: TGTGCCAGCAGCTTAACACTAGCGGGGCTCGACGAGCAGTACTTC
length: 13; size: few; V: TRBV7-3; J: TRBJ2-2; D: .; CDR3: CASTPQDTGELFF; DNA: TGTGCCAGCACCCCCCAGGACACCGGGGAGCTGTTTTTT
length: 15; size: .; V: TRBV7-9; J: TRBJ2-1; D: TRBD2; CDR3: CASSNAGGLDNEQFF; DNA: TGTGCCAGCAGCAACGCGGGGGGACTTGACAATGAGCAGTTCTTC
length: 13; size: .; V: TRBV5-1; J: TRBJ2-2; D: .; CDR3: CASSSTAGGELFF; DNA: TGCGCCAGCAGTTCTACAGCCGGCGGGGAGCTGTTTTTT
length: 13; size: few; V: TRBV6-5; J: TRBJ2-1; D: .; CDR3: CASSWGAHNEQFF; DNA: TGTGCCAGCAGTTGGGGAGCCCACAATGAGCAGTTCTTC
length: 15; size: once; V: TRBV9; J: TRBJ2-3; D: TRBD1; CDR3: CASSVTGQFTDTQYF; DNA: TGTGCCAGCAGCGTGACAGGGCAATTCACAGATACGCAGTATTTT
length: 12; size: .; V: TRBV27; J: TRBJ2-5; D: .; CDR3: CASSFPGETQYF; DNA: TGTGCCAGCAGTTTCCCGGGAGAGACCCAGTACTTC
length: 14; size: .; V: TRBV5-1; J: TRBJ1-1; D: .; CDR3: CASSLRGGGTEAFF; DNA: TGCGCCAGCAGCTTGAGGGGAGGGGGTACTGAAGCTTTCTTT
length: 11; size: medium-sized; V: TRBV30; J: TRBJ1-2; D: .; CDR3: CASRDAYGYTF; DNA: TGTGCCTCCCGGGACGCCTATGGCTACACCTTC
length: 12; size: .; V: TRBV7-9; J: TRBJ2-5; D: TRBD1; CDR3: CASSLSTGAPYF; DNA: TGTGCCAGCAGCTTATCGACAGGGGCCCCGTACTTC